This T cell receptor (beta chain) was found in a study of blood T cells in healthy people across ages. A second about 7 to 12 cycle PCR used barcoded and J-beta primers. Through a template-switch adaptor with 12 random nucleotides, each cDNA molecule received a tag. TCRdb ran MiXCR on the 5' RACE reads and lists one entry per CDR3 protein. The sample has almost 550,000 distinct CDR3 sequences, around 24% seen once. Germline V gene data show CDR1 as SGHRS and CDR2 as YFSETQ. This CDR3 is built from 12 residues. The sample providers were healthy Caucasian people from Russia, aged roughly 6 to 90. This clonotype was detected only once. This same sample was also part of a study on T cells of mothers and their children.

This chain links TRBV5-1 with TRBJ2-5; possible D gene TRBD2, 6 bases. The end of the DNA fits TRBJ2-1 better, so the J call may be wrong. Sequenced input: blood. The receptor was isolated from a boy between 5 and 17 years old in good health. CDR3 sequence reads: CASSFASAEQFF. The CDR3 DNA sequence: TGCGCCAGCAGCTTCGCTAGCGCGGAGCAGTTCTTC.